This T cell receptor beta chain was identified during a study of T cell repertoires in cytomegalovirus infection. At the level of the study: Both CMV infection and a matching HLA type were indicated by public TCR beta signatures. Study-wide results and limits: HLA-C-restricted CMV clonotypes gave the most frequent clonotype in two of eight donors.

Each CDR3 protein gets one entry after TCRdb re-called the reads with MiXCR. The sample holds around 770,000 distinct CDR3 sequences; almost 30% are singletons and the top ten take 13%. The germline V and J ends were trimmed by 1 base and 4 bases, with 13 bases remaining between them. The CDR3 is made up of 15 amino acids. This clonotype has at least ten counts. No antigen is known for it. The specimen was cultured CD8+ T cells from PBMCs, collected from culture after CMV antigen stimulation. This chain links TRBV12-3 or TRBV12-4 with TRBJ2-5; D uncertain. This TCR came from a human donor in good health (CMV status not recorded). Some clones in this sample may be carry-over from other donors' samples. CDR3 DNA: TGTGCCAGCAGTTTAGACCCGATCGCGAGAGAGACCCAGTACTTC. Its protein is CASSLDPIARETQYF.